The rows below give T cell receptor beta chains drawn from one sample of a study of blood T cells in healthy people across ages. TCRdb processed the 5' RACE reads anew with MiXCR; each CDR3 protein has one entry. The sample lists hundreds of thousands of distinct CDR3 sequences; around two thirds were seen once. Material for sequencing was blood. These receptors were obtained from a man aged 30-40 years in good health. Each CDR3 is given with its conserved first and last residue. Each record gives: CDR3 length, D gene, J gene, clone size, V gene, CDR3 DNA, CDR3 protein. A D gene is named only where the DNA matches it firmly. The size of a clone is reported for some rows only, either as once, few or many, or as a class for expanded clones.

len: 13
d_gene: NA
j_gene: TRBJ1-6
abundance: NA
v_gene: TRBV2
CDR3nt: TGTGCCATGGGCAGCTCCTATAATCCACCCCTCCACTTT
CDR3aa: CAMGSSYNPPLHF

len: 19
d_gene: TRBD2
j_gene: TRBJ2-3
abundance: NA
v_gene: TRBV27
CDR3nt: TGTGCCAGCAGTCCCTGGGCTCCTTTACTAGCGGGGGTCACAGATACGCAGTATTTT
CDR3aa: CASSPWAPLLAGVTDTQYF

len: 12
d_gene: TRBD2
j_gene: TRBJ2-7
abundance: NA
v_gene: TRBV10-3
CDR3nt: TGTGCCATCAGTGTCGGGGGGAACGAGCAGTACTTC
CDR3aa: CAISVGGNEQYF

len: 14
d_gene: TRBD1
j_gene: TRBJ1-2
abundance: NA
v_gene: TRBV29-1
CDR3nt: TGCAGCGTTGACGGGACAGCCCGCAACTATGGCTACACCTTC
CDR3aa: CSVDGTARNYGYTF

len: 15
d_gene: NA
j_gene: TRBJ2-1
abundance: NA
v_gene: TRBV9
CDR3nt: TGTGCCAGCAGCGTAGTCGGGGCTAGAGGCAATGAGCAGTTCTTC
CDR3aa: CASSVVGARGNEQFF

len: 15
d_gene: NA
j_gene: TRBJ1-1
abundance: NA
v_gene: TRBV7-2
CDR3nt: TGTGCCTGCAGCTTAGGGCCCAGGTCGAACACTGAAGCTTTCTTT
CDR3aa: CACSLGPRSNTEAFF

len: 19
d_gene: TRBD2
j_gene: TRBJ2-1
abundance: NA
v_gene: TRBV7-3
CDR3nt: TGTGCCAGCAGCTTAATAGTAGCGGGGGGCCCCCTCCCCTACAATGAGCAGTTCTTC
CDR3aa: CASSLIVAGGPLPYNEQFF

len: 15
d_gene: NA
j_gene: TRBJ2-3
abundance: NA
v_gene: TRBV5-1
CDR3nt: TGCGCCAGCAGCTTGGGCAGGGGGGACACAGATACGCAGTATTTT
CDR3aa: CASSLGRGDTDTQYF

len: 16
d_gene: TRBD2
j_gene: TRBJ2-1
abundance: NA
v_gene: TRBV20-1
CDR3nt: TGCAGTGCTAGGGCGGCCGGGAGGGGCCTTTACAATGAGCAGTTCTTC
CDR3aa: CSARAAGRGLYNEQFF

len: 15
d_gene: NA
j_gene: TRBJ2-2
abundance: once
v_gene: TRBV24-1
CDR3nt: TGTGCCACCAGTGACCCTGTCAAGAACACCGGGGAGCTGTTTTTT
CDR3aa: CATSDPVKNTGELFF

len: 15
d_gene: TRBD2
j_gene: TRBJ2-1
abundance: NA
v_gene: TRBV11-1
CDR3nt: TGTGCCAGCAGCTTAGGGGTAGCGGGGGAGAATGGGCAGTTCTTC
CDR3aa: CASSLGVAGENGQFF

len: 14
d_gene: TRBD2
j_gene: TRBJ2-3
abundance: NA
v_gene: TRBV7-3
CDR3nt: TGTGCCGGCCATGTAGGGAGGGTAACAGATACGCAGTATTTT
CDR3aa: CAGHVGRVTDTQYF

len: 13
d_gene: NA
j_gene: TRBJ2-5
abundance: many
v_gene: TRBV12-3/TRBV12-4
CDR3nt: TGTGCCAGCAGGAGGGACACGGCAGAGACCCAGTACTTC
CDR3aa: CASRRDTAETQYF

len: 14
d_gene: NA
j_gene: TRBJ2-2
abundance: NA
v_gene: TRBV3-1
CDR3nt: TGTGCCAGCAGCCACGAAGCTGGTACCGGGGAGCTGTTTTTT
CDR3aa: CASSHEAGTGELFF

len: 14
d_gene: TRBD1
j_gene: TRBJ2-1
abundance: NA
v_gene: TRBV20-1
CDR3nt: TGCAGTGCTCCGGGGGACAGGTCGTACAATGAGCAGTTCTTC
CDR3aa: CSAPGDRSYNEQFF

len: 13
d_gene: NA
j_gene: TRBJ2-5
abundance: NA
v_gene: TRBV6-2/TRBV6-3
CDR3nt: TGTGCCAGCAGTTACTACGGCCAAGAGACCCAGTACTTC
CDR3aa: CASSYYGQETQYF

len: 13
d_gene: NA
j_gene: TRBJ2-7
abundance: NA
v_gene: TRBV9
CDR3nt: TGTGCCAGCAGCGTTTACGGGGGCGGCGAGCAGTACTTC
CDR3aa: CASSVYGGGEQYF

len: 19
d_gene: TRBD2
j_gene: TRBJ2-4
abundance: NA
v_gene: TRBV7-2
CDR3nt: TGTGCCAGCAGCTTAGCGTCCCCTGGCAGCGGGAGGGCCAAAAACATTCAGTACTTC
CDR3aa: CASSLASPGSGRAKNIQYF

len: 13
d_gene: NA
j_gene: TRBJ1-4
abundance: NA
v_gene: TRBV6-1
CDR3nt: TGTGCCCTAGGGGGAACAACTAATGAAAAACTGTTTTTT
CDR3aa: CALGGTTNEKLFF

len: 16
d_gene: NA
j_gene: TRBJ2-3
abundance: NA
v_gene: TRBV4-3
CDR3nt: TGCGCCAGCAGCCCTTCCTGGGCCAGGGGCACAGAGACGCAGTATTTT
CDR3aa: CASSPSWARGTETQYF

len: 15
d_gene: NA
j_gene: TRBJ2-1
abundance: NA
v_gene: TRBV9
CDR3nt: TGTGCCAGCAGCGTAGTCCCTGGCTCCTACAATGAGCAGTTCTTC
CDR3aa: CASSVVPGSYNEQFF

len: 14
d_gene: NA
j_gene: TRBJ2-3
abundance: NA
v_gene: TRBV29-1
CDR3nt: TGCAGCGTAAAAAGAGAGCTTAGCACAGATACGCAGTATTTT
CDR3aa: CSVKRELSTDTQYF

len: 15
d_gene: TRBD2
j_gene: TRBJ2-3
abundance: NA
v_gene: TRBV20-1
CDR3nt: TGCAGTGCTAGAACCTTAGCGGGGGGGCCGGATACGCAGTATTTT
CDR3aa: CSARTLAGGPDTQYF

len: 14
d_gene: TRBD2
j_gene: TRBJ2-2
abundance: few
v_gene: TRBV4-3
CDR3nt: TGCGCCAGCAGCCCAACGGGAGGTTCCGGGGAGCTGTTTTTT
CDR3aa: CASSPTGGSGELFF

len: 16
d_gene: TRBD2
j_gene: TRBJ2-5
abundance: few
v_gene: TRBV20-1
CDR3nt: TGCAGTGCTACCGGACTAGCGGGGGCTAACCAAGAGACCCAGTACTTC
CDR3aa: CSATGLAGANQETQYF

len: 13
d_gene: NA
j_gene: TRBJ2-7
abundance: few
v_gene: TRBV29-1
CDR3nt: TGCAGCGTTGAAGTTGATTTGGGCTACGAGCAGTACTTC
CDR3aa: CSVEVDLGYEQYF

len: 15
d_gene: TRBD1
j_gene: TRBJ2-1
abundance: few
v_gene: TRBV6-6
CDR3nt: TGTGCCAGCAGTAACCGGGACAGGGTGGATAATGAGCAGTTCTTC
CDR3aa: CASSNRDRVDNEQFF

len: 11
d_gene: NA
j_gene: TRBJ2-7
abundance: NA
v_gene: TRBV30
CDR3nt: TGTGCCTGGGGGGTATTAAACGAGCAGTACTTC
CDR3aa: CAWGVLNEQYF

len: 14
d_gene: NA
j_gene: TRBJ1-2
abundance: NA
v_gene: TRBV20-1
CDR3nt: TGCAGTGCTAGAACGACAGGCAGAGGCTATGGCTATACCTTC
CDR3aa: CSARTTGRGYGYTF

len: 15
d_gene: NA
j_gene: TRBJ2-1
abundance: NA
v_gene: TRBV12-3/TRBV12-4
CDR3nt: TGTGCCAGCGCCCCAAGGGGGGTTACCTACAATGAGCAGTTCTTC
CDR3aa: CASAPRGVTYNEQFF

len: 15
d_gene: NA
j_gene: TRBJ1-2
abundance: NA
v_gene: TRBV28
CDR3nt: TGTGCCAGCAGTTTATTTCAGGGGACGAACTATGGCTACACCTTC
CDR3aa: CASSLFQGTNYGYTF

len: 16
d_gene: TRBD2
j_gene: TRBJ2-5
abundance: NA
v_gene: TRBV20-1
CDR3nt: TGCAGTGCTAGAGGGGGGCTAGCGGGGGATCAAGAGACCCAGTACTTC
CDR3aa: CSARGGLAGDQETQYF

len: 15
d_gene: NA
j_gene: TRBJ1-5
abundance: few
v_gene: TRBV10-3
CDR3nt: TGTGCCATCAGTGAGTCCGGGTTTGGGGAGCAGCCCCAGCATTTT
CDR3aa: CAISESGFGEQPQHF